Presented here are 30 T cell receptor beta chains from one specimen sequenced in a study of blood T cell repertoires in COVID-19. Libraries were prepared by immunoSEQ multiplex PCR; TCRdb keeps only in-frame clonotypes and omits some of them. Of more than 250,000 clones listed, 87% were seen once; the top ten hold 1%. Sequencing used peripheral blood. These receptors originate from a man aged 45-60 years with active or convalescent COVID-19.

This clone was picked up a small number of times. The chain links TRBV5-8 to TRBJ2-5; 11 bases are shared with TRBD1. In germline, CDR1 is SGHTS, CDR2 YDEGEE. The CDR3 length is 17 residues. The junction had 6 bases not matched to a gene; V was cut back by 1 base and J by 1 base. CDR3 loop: CASSLKGQGASQETQYF. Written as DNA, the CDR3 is TGTGCCAGCAGCTTGAAAGGACAGGGGGCTAGCCAAGAGACCCAGTACTTC.

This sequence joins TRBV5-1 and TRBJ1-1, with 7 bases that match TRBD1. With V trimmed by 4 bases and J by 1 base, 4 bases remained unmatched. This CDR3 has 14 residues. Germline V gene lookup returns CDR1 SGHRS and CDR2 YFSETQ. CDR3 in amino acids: CASSRRTGNTEAFF. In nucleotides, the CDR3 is TGCGCCAGCAGCCGACGGACAGGGAACACTGAAGCTTTCTTT.

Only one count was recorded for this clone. CDR3 sequence (DNA): TGCGCCAGCAGCTTGGTTCCTAGCGGGAGTTTCAATGAGCAGTTCTTC. Translating it yields CASSLVPSGSFNEQFF. The chain has TRBV5-1 and TRBJ2-1; 10 bases agree with TRBD2. Germline-derived CDR1 and CDR2 are SGHRS and YFSETQ. With V trimmed by 0 bases and J by 6 bases, 6 bases remained unmatched. CDR3 length: 16 amino acids. Full variable domain (outside the CDR3, taken from reference TRBV5-1 and TRBJ2-1): KAGVTQTPRYLIKTRGQQVTLSCSPISGHRSVSWYQQTPGQGLQFLFEYFSETQRNKGNFPGRFSGRQFSNSRSEMNVSTLELGDSALYLCASSLVPSGSFNEQFFGPGTRLTVL.

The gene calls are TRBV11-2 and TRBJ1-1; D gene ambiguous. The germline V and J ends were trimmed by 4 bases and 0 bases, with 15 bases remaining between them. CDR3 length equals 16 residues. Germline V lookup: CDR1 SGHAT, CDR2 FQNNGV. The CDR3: CASSSSLDTLNTEAFF. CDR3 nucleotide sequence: TGTGCCAGCAGCTCCTCGCTCGACACGCTGAACACTGAAGCTTTCTTT. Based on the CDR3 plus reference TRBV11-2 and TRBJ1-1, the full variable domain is EAGVAQSPRYKIIEKRQSVAFWCNPISGHATLYWYQQILGQGPKLLIQFQNNGVVDDSQLPKDRFSAERLKGVDSTLKIQPAKLEDSAVYLCASSSSLDTLNTEAFFGQGTRLTVV.

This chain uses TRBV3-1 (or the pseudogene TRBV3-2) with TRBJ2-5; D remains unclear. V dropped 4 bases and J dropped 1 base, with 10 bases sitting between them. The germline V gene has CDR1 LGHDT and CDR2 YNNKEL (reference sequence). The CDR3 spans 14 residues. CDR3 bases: TGTGCCAGCAGCCTCCTGACAAGCCAAGAGACCCAGTACTTC. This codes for CASSLLTSQETQYF.

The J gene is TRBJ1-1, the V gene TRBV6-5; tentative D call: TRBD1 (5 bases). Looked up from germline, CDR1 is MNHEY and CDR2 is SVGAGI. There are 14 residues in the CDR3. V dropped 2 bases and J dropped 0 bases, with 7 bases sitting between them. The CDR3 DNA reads TGTGCCAGCAGTTACAGCAGGGTGAACACTGAAGCTTTCTTT. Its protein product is CASSYSRVNTEAFF.

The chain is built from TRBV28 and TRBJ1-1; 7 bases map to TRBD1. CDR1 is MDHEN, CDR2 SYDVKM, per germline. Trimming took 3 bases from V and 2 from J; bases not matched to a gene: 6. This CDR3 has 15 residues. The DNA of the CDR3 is TGTGCCAGCAGTTTCACAGGGGCCCCTAACACTGAAGCTTTCTTT. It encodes CASSFTGAPNTEAFF.

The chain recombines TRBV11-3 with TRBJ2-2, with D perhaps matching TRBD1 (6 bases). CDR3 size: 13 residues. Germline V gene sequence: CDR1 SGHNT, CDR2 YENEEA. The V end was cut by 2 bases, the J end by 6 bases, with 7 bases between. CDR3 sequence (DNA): TGTGCCAGCAGCTTATCAGGGGCCGGGGAGCTGTTTTTT. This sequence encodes CASSLSGAGELFF.

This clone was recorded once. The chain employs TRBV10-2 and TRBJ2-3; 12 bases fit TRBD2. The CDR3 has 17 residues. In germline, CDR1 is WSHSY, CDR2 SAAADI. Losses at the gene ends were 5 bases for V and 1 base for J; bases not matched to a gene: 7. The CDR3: CASSKLAGGPGTDTQYF. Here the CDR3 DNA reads TGCGCCAGCAGTAAGCTAGCGGGGGGGCCGGGCACAGATACGCAGTATTTT.

CDR3 coding DNA: TGCGCCAGCAGCCAAGGCAGGGGAAGCGAAAAACTGTTTTTT. Its translation is CASSQGRGSEKLFF. J is TRBJ1-4 and V is TRBV4-3; perhaps TRBD1 as D (6 bases). CDR3 length: 14 amino acids. The V gene's germline CDR1 is LGHNA and CDR2 YSLEER. Trimming cost V 1 base and J 8 bases, with 11 bases left between them.

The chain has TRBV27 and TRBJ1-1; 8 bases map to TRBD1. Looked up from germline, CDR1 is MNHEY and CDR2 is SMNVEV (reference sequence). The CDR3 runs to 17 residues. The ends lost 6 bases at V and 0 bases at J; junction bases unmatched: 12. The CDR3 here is CASSRDRRYGMNTEAFF. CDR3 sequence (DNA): TGTGCCAGCAGCCGGGACAGGAGATATGGGATGAACACTGAAGCTTTCTTT.

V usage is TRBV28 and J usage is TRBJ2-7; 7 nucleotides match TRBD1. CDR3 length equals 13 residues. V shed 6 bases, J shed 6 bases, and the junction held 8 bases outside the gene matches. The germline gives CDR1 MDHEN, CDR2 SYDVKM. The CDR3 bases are TGTGCCAGCAGCTTGACAGGGTTCGGCGAGCAGTACTTC. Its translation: CASSLTGFGEQYF.

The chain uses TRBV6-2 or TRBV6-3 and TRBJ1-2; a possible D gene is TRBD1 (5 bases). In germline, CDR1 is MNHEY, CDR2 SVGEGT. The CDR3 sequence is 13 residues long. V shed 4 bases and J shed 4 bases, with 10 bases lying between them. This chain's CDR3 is CASSSSGIYGYTF. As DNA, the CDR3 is TGTGCCAGCAGTTCTTCAGGGATCTATGGCTACACCTTC.

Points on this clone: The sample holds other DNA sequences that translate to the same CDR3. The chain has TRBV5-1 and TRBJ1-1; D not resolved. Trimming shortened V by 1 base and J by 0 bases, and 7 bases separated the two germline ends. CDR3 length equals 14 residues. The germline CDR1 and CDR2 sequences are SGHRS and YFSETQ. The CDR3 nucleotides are TGCGCCAGCAGCTTGAACACGCTGAACACTGAAGCTTTCTTT. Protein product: CASSLNTLNTEAFF. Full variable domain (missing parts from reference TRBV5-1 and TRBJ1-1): KAGVTQTPRYLIKTRGQQVTLSCSPISGHRSVSWYQQTPGQGLQFLFEYFSETQRNKGNFPGRFSGRQFSNSRSEMNVSTLELGDSALYLCASSLNTLNTEAFFGQGTRLTVV.

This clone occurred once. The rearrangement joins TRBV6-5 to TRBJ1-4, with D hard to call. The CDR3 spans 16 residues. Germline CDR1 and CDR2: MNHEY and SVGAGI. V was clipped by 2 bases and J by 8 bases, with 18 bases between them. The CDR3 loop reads CASSYQFEDWTEKLFF. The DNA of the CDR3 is TGTGCCAGCAGTTACCAATTCGAGGACTGGACGGAAAAACTGTTTTTT.

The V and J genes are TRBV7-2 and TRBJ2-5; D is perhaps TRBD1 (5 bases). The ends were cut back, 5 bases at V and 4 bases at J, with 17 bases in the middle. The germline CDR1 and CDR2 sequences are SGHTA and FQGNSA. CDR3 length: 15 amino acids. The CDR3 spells CASSRLPGLGETQYF. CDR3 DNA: TGTGCCAGCAGCCGTCTCCCAGGGTTGGGAGAGACCCAGTACTTC. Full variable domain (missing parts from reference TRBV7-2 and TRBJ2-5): GAGVSQSPSNKVTEKGKDVELRCDPISGHTALYWYRQSLGQGLEFLIYFQGNSAPDKSGLPSDRFSAERTGGSVSTLTIQRTQQEDSAVYLCASSRLPGLGETQYFGPGTRLLVL.

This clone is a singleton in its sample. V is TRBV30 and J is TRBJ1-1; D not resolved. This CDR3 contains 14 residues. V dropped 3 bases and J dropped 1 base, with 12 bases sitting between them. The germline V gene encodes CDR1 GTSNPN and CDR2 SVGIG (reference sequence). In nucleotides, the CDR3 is TGTGCCTGGAGAGAGGGTGTGGGGAACACTGAAGCTTTCTTT. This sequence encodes CAWREGVGNTEAFF.

The chain's CDR3 is CASTGDWDTEAFF. In DNA form, the CDR3 reads TGTGCCAGCACAGGGGATTGGGACACTGAAGCTTTCTTT. The chain couples TRBV25-1 to TRBJ1-1, with D tentatively TRBD1 (6 bases). This CDR3 region has 13 residues. V lost 7 bases and J lost 3, with 12 bases in between. Germline-derived CDR1 and CDR2 are MGHDK and SYGVNS. Full variable domain (remainder filled in from reference TRBV25-1 and TRBJ1-1): EADIYQTPRYLVIGTGKKITLECSQTMGHDKMYWYQQDPGMELHLIHYSYGVNSTEKGDLSSESTVSRIRTEHFPLTLESARPSHTSQYLCASTGDWDTEAFFGQGTRLTVV.

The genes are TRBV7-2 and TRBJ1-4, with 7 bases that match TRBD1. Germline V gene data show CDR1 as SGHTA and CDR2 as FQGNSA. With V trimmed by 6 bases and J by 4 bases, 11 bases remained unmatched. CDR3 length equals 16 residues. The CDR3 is CASRQKATGLNEKLFF. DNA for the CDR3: TGTGCCAGCAGACAAAAGGCGACAGGGCTTAATGAAAAACTGTTTTTT.

This CDR3 reads CASSGTGSTDTQYF. CDR3 bases: TGTGCCAGCTCAGGGACAGGATCCACAGATACGCAGTATTTT. The rearrangement uses TRBV18 and TRBJ2-3, with TRBD1 matching over 8 bases. The CDR3 is made up of 14 amino acids. CDR1 and CDR2 from the germline V gene are KGHSH and LQKENI. V shed 5 bases, J shed 2 bases, and the junction held 3 bases outside the gene matches.

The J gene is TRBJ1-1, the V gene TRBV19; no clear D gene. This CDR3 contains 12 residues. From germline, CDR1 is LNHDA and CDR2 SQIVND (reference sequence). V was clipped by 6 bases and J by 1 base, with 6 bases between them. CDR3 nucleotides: TGTGCCAGTAGGGGCCAGAACACTGAAGCTTTCTTT. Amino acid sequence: CASRGQNTEAFF.

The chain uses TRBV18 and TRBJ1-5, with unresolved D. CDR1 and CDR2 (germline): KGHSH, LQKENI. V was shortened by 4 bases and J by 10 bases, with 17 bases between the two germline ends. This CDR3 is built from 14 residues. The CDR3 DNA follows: TGTGCCAGCTCACTAAGCGGGGAATCGGGACCCCAGCATTTT. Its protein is CASSLSGESGPQHF.

The CDR3 reads CASTATGNTEAFF. The CDR3 nucleotides are TGTGCCAGCACGGCGACGGGGAACACTGAAGCTTTCTTT. The rearrangement joins TRBV2 to TRBJ1-1; unclear D gene. Between the trimmed V and J ends, which lost 7 bases and 1 base, there was a span of 10 bases. Germline CDR1 SNHLY, CDR2 FYNNEI. This CDR3 is built from 13 residues.

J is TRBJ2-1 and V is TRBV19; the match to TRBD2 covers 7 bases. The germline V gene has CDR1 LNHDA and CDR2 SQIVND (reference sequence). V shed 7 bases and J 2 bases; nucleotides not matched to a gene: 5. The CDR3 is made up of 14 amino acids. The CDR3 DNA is TGTGCCAGTAACGGGGGGAGTCCCTACAATGAGCAGTTCTTC. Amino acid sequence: CASNGGSPYNEQFF.

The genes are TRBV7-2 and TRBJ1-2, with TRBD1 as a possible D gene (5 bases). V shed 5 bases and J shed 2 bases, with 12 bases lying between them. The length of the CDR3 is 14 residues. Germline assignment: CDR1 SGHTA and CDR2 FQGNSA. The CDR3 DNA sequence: TGTGCCAGCAGCCGGTGGGCAGGGAACTATGGCTACACCTTC. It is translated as CASSRWAGNYGYTF.

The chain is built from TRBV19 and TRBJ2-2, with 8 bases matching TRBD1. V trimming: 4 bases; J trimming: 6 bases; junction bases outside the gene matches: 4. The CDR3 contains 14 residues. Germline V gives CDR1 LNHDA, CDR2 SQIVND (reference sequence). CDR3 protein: CASSTRTGPGELFF. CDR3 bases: TGTGCCAGTAGTACCCGGACAGGGCCCGGGGAGCTGTTTTTT.

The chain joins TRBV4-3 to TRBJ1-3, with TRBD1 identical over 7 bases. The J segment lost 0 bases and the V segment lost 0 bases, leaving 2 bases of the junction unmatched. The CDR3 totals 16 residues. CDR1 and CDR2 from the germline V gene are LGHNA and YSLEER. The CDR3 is CASSQDRQGSGNTIYF. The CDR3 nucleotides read TGCGCCAGCAGCCAAGACAGACAGGGCTCTGGAAACACCATATATTTT.

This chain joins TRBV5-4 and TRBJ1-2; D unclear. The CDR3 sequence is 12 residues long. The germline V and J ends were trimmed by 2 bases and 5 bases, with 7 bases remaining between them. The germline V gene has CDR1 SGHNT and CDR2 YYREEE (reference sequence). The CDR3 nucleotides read TGTGCCAGCAGCTTTGGGGAGTATGGCTACACCTTC. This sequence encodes CASSFGEYGYTF.

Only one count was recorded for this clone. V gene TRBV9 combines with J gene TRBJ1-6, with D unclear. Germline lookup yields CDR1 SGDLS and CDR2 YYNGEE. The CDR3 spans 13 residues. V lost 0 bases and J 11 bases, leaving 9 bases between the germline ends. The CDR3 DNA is TGTGCCAGCAGCGTAGGAGATAGTCCACCCCTCCACTTT. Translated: CASSVGDSPPLHF.

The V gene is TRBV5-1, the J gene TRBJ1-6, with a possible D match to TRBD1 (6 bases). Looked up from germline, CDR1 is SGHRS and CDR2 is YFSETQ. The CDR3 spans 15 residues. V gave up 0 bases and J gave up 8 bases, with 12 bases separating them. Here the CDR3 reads CASSLEVGADSPLHF. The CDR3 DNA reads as TGCGCCAGCAGCTTGGAGGTGGGGGCAGATTCACCCCTCCACTTT.